The next 2 T cell receptor beta chains were all read from a single sample in a study of T-cell reconstitution after alpha-beta-depleted transplantation in children. Preparing the TCRbeta library involved the use of unique molecular identifiers. TCRdb recomputed calls from the PCR reads with MiXCR, one row per CDR3 protein. Among 250,000 to 300,000 distinct CDR3 sequences, approximately 10% were seen once, and the ten largest hold about 20%. Source: peripheral blood, taken 180 days after TCRalphabeta/CD19-depleted stem cell transplant. The source is a male patient between 2 and 9 years old who had a stem cell transplant for chronic granulomatous disease, so the T cells may come from the graft donor.

In its sample, this clonotype was seen many times. The CDR3 bases are TGTGCCAGCAGCGCCGGACAGGGGAGCTCCTACGAGCAGTACTTC. Translating it yields CASSAGQGSSYEQYF. The chain has TRBV6-1 and TRBJ2-7, with 9 bases identical to TRBD1. The germline V gene encodes CDR1 MNHNS and CDR2 SASEGT. V lost 6 bases and J lost 0; bases outside the gene matches: 6. The CDR3 spans 15 residues.

This clonotype was seen only a few times. The chain employs TRBV12-3 or TRBV12-4 and TRBJ2-5, with no clear D. The CDR3 length is 13 residues. V lost 6 bases to trimming and J lost 5 bases, with 13 bases between them. CDR3 sequence: CASRNTYGETQYF. CDR3 bases: TGTGCCAGCAGGAATACCTATGGGGAGACCCAGTACTTC.